This T cell receptor (beta chain) originates from a study of shared clonotypes between healthy human individuals (dated by TCRdb to the early 2020s). A note on the overall study: The cohort comprised two women and a few men aged 18 to 49 years. Per donor, three plates each were used for CD4 naive and CD4 memory, two for CD8 naive, and one for CD8 memory. To estimate repertoire size and how much clonotype sharing occurs between individuals, the study deeply sequenced the blood TCR repertoires of five or six healthy adults. To increase sequencing depth and limit assay-specific biases, TCR repertoire library preparation and sequencing were carried out by different laboratories using diverse techniques. Between about 0.8 and 9 billion PBMCs per donor were obtained by leukapheresis. Study-wide conclusions, independent of this receptor: Naive subsets generally had larger estimated clonotype richness than memory subsets. Pairwise subsampling led to the expectation that sequencing depth would affect the degree of clonotype sharing among donors. Because the study included a small number of donors, the genetic and exposure-history diversity represented was limited. Only blood was sampled, and tissue TCR repertoires likely differ from those in blood. Clonotypes shared by all four sorted-subset donors showed higher generation probabilities than non-shared clonotypes. Across a few donors, around 5.4% of naive CD4, roughly 3.3% of naive CD8, under 2.5% of memory CD4, and around 0.4% of memory CD8 clonotypes were shared. Rarefaction of sorted-subset datasets indicated incomplete sequencing despite the large sequencing depth.

Points on this clone: The clone's antigen remains unknown. Base-call qualities are not available, and no considerably larger clone is one nucleotide away.

Using the deep immunoSEQ assay, TCR CDR3 regions were amplified from genomic DNA by multiplex PCR. Genomic DNA extracted from each cell subset was distributed evenly over all wells of several immunoSEQ 96-well plates, and each plate served as one replicate. For sorted subsets, each replicate PCR was loaded with 150 to 250 ng genomic DNA, equivalent to approximately 33,000 T cell genomes. The purified libraries were quantified using a Qubit 3.0 fluorometer, sized with a Bioanalyzer 2100, and then quantified again using the KAPA Library Quantification kit. Every immunoSEQ 96-well plate was sequenced on a dedicated single-read 150-cycle Illumina NextSeq 550 flow cell. The original methods were these. Because the immunoSEQ output held only junctional sequences and lacked quality scores, the filtering could not match the filtering applied to full-length reads. Sequences were annotated with PyIR, a Python wrapper for IgBLAST v1.9, and V/J genes and CDR3 were assigned using IMGT germline references. Reads with weak V/J assignments (E-value above 1e-6), missing CDR3, stop codons, out-of-frame junctions, or ambiguous translated residues were removed. V3J clonotypes were defined as sequences sharing the same inferred V gene, J gene, and CDR3 amino acid sequence. Percentage overlap between repertoires was computed as shared unique clonotypes divided by the size of the smaller repertoire. Repertoire richness was assessed with RTK rarefaction, the Chao1 estimator, and Recon v2.1 estimates of unobserved clonotypes. Generation probabilities for all TCRbeta clonotypes obtained by the gDNA method from a handful of donors were computed using OLGA. TCRdb took over this immuneACCESS table, retaining in-frame rearrangements with V and J assigned. Such tables are incomplete; in checked studies, under half of the missing clones stem from an unresolved V gene, and the remainder is unexplained. D and trimming come from the DNA, and the V and J calls and clone size come from that table. The sample table shows a few million clones, and approximately 96% are seen once. The ten biggest clones cover approximately 0.13% of the sample.

The donors were healthy, HIV-negative adults with no recently reported acute infections or vaccinations. Only Caucasian adults living in Nashville, Tennessee, USA were represented among the donors. CD4+ T cells were enriched through magnetic negative selection, after which naive cells were positively selected on CD45RA and the remaining negative fraction served as the memory subset. After blood collection by leukapheresis, PBMCs were isolated using Ficoll-Histopaque density gradient centrifugation and then cryopreserved in the vapor phase of liquid nitrogen. Purity and quantity of every magnetically sorted T cell population were checked by analytical flow cytometry. Genomic DNA was isolated from every sorted fraction and measured by UV absorbance on a Nanodrop 2000c. Counted from cysteine to phenylalanine, this CDR3 has 15 amino acids. Just the 45-base CDR3 DNA is kept, in frame starting at base 1. Ends trimmed: V by 9 bases, J by 4 bases; bases unmatched to a gene: 11. CDR1 is given as MNHEY and CDR2 as SVGAGI, both from the germline V gene.

The clonotype comes from a man between 18 and 29 years old in good health. The material sequenced was naive CD4+ T cells sorted from blood. The cell subset or site tag for this specimen amounts to: CD45RA+ positively selected. The rearranged segments are TRBV6-5 and TRBJ2-3; TRBD2 agrees with 9 junctional bases. The nucleotide sequence reads as follows: TGTGCCAGTAAGGGGCGCGGGAGGGCCGCAGATACGCAGTATTTT. The resulting protein is CASKGRGRAADTQYF.